The 4 T cell receptor beta chains below all came from one sample that was sequenced in a study of blood T cell repertoires in COVID-19. The method was immunoSEQ multiplex PCR; TCRdb's version includes in-frame clones alone and lacks a portion of them. The sample contains fewer than 150,000 clones, about four fifths of which appear only once. Input material: PBMCs or T cells enriched from blood (not recorded which). The receptors were sampled from a woman aged 18-35 years who had been exposed to COVID-19.

V is TRBV19 and J is TRBJ2-1; unclear D gene. The V end was cut by 2 bases, the J end by 8 bases, with 16 bases between. CDR3 length: 15 residues. From germline, CDR1 is LNHDA and CDR2 SQIVND (reference sequence). The CDR3 loop is CASSISGMSTDEQFF. The CDR3 DNA reads TGTGCCAGTAGTATATCGGGTATGAGTACCGATGAGCAGTTCTTC.

This clone was counted ten times or more. The genes are TRBV5-4 and TRBJ2-7, with 7 bases identical to TRBD2. V lost 2 bases to trimming and J lost 2 bases; unmatched junction nucleotides: 13. The CDR3 loop spans 17 amino acids. Germline V lookup: CDR1 SGHNT, CDR2 YYREEE (reference sequence). The chain's CDR3 is CASSLPQSSGYAYEQYF. CDR3 coding DNA: TGTGCCAGCAGCTTACCACAGTCTAGCGGATATGCCTACGAGCAGTACTTC.

V is TRBV18 and J is TRBJ1-2; 10 nucleotides line up with TRBD1. With V trimmed by 3 bases and J by 8 bases, 12 bases remained unmatched. Germline-derived CDR1 and CDR2 are KGHSH and LQKENI. This CDR3 spans 16 amino acids. This chain's CDR3 is CASSPNSGTGESGYTF. For the CDR3, the DNA is TGTGCCAGCTCACCGAATAGCGGGACAGGGGAGTCGGGCTACACCTTC.

This sequence joins TRBV10-2 and TRBJ1-2; TRBD1 is a possible D gene (5 bases). The V gene lost 5 bases and the J gene lost 8 bases, with 12 bases spanning the gap. CDR3 length: 12 amino acids. Looked up from germline, CDR1 is WSHSY and CDR2 is SAAADI. The CDR3 spells CASSTGTDGYTF. DNA of the CDR3: TGCGCCAGCAGTACAGGAACCGACGGCTACACCTTC.